Below, one T cell receptor (beta chain) is given with its context. The junction departs from germline at one end; a sequencing error may be responsible. This sample stems from a study of tumor-infiltrating lymphocytes in primary liver carcinoma. Unsorted bulk tissue of about 19-31 mg yielded co-extracted RNA and DNA. A constant-region primer primed TCR beta cDNA synthesis from 500 to 550 ng of total RNA. Three nested multiplex PCR rounds, a slightly modified ARM-PCR, produced the libraries for TCR beta. TCRdb recomputed calls from the multiplex PCR reads with MiXCR, one row per CDR3 protein. This table holds fewer than 75,000 distinct CDR3 sequences, approximately 74% found once. The source is a man between 40 and 49 years old with primary liver carcinoma and hepatitis B virus infection. Sequencing input: liver tumor tissue from sampling region 4. Subset noted: tumor region T4, right-lateral pole.

CDR3 sequence: CASSRIRPENTGELFF. For the CDR3, the DNA is TGTGCTAGCAGCAGAATCCGACCGGAGAACACCGGGGAGCTGTTTTTT. The V gene is TRBV7-8, the J gene TRBJ2-2; D gene uncertain. The CDR3 runs 16 residues. The germline gives CDR1 SGHVS, CDR2 FQNEAQ.